This TCR beta chain was identified during a study of cytomegalovirus exposure and HLA in healthy donors. Overall study results and limits: Cytomegalovirus status was reportedly diagnosed by the classifier with high sensitivity and specificity. CMV antigen specificity of a few CMV-associated chains was confirmed in vitro. Over 15,000 TCR beta sequences were associated with HLA alleles at 0.05 false discovery rate in a later analysis.

Amplification used 60 Vbeta primers and 13 Jbeta primers. The method was immunoSEQ multiplex PCR; TCRdb's version includes in-frame clones alone and lacks a portion of them. The data show 95,000 to 150,000 clones, about two thirds seen once. This clone was detected a few times. Its antigen remains unidentified. Healthy bone marrow donors made up the donor group. The length of the CDR3 is 13 residues. V dropped 3 bases and J dropped 2 bases, with 7 bases sitting between them. Germline V gene sequence: CDR1 LNHDA, CDR2 SQIVND (reference sequence). The material sequenced was PBMCs. The J gene is TRBJ1-2, the V gene TRBV19, with D uncertain. The receptor was derived from a young man in good health and CMV-seronegative. CDR3 protein: CASSMVENYGYTF. In DNA, the CDR3 is TGTGCCAGTAGTATGGTGGAGAACTATGGCTACACCTTC.